This record covers a single T cell receptor beta chain. Its antigen remains unidentified. This record belongs to a study of shared clonotypes between healthy human individuals. V shed 4 bases and J shed 1 base, with 16 bases lying between them. The CDR3 spans 17 residues. Germline-derived CDR1 and CDR2 are MNHNS and SASEGT. TCRdb keeps only in-frame clones here, not all; method: immunoSEQ multiplex PCR. The data hold some 2,000,000 clones, with approximately 94% observed a single time. Positive CCR7 selection of CD45RO-negative cells yielded the naive CD8 cells, and terminally differentiated effector memory CD45RA+ cells were excluded. Whole-study results and caveats: The study found about 5% of naive CD4 clonotypes shared across a few donors. Rarefaction gave evidence that sorted-subset sequencing remained incomplete despite large depth.

The chain couples TRBV6-1 to TRBJ2-2; no reliable D call. Input material: naive CD8+ T cells sorted from blood. This sequence was found in a man in his late teens or twenties in good health. DNA of the CDR3: TGTGCCAGCAGTGTTCCGTTCTGGAGTCAGAACACCGGGGAGCTGTTTTTT. The encoded protein is CASSVPFWSQNTGELFF.